The 20 T cell receptor beta chains in this list originate from one sample, sequenced in a study of control samples from healthy donors and cancer patients. Assay used: immunoSEQ multiplex PCR; TCRdb lists only in-frame clones, some missing. The data contain some 37,000 clones, approximately 90% of them singletons. Sequences were obtained from blood. The receptors originated from a woman aged 45-65 years in good health.

DNA for the CDR3: TGTGCCAGCAGCTTCCGACCGGACGTCACCTACGAGCAGTACTTC. Its protein is CASSFRPDVTYEQYF. The gene calls are TRBV21-1 and TRBJ2-7. TRBV21-1 is designated a pseudogene. This CDR3 comprises 15 residues.

A single count supports this clone. The chain has TRBV7-2 and TRBJ1-2; possible D gene TRBD1, 5 bases. This CDR3 spans 13 amino acids. V gave up 5 bases and J gave up 2 bases, with 9 bases separating them. Germline assignment: CDR1 SGHTA and CDR2 FQGNSA. The CDR3 here is CASSVGGNYGYTF. CDR3 nucleotides: TGTGCCAGCAGCGTGGGGGGGAACTATGGCTACACCTTC.

The chain joins TRBV7-2 to TRBJ1-1; D uncertain. Per germline, CDR1 SGHTA and CDR2 FQGNSA. V lost 1 base and J 1 base, leaving 13 bases between the germline ends. The CDR3 loop spans 16 amino acids. CDR3 region: CASSLVRPQGNTEAFF. Here the CDR3 DNA reads TGTGCCAGCAGCTTAGTAAGGCCCCAAGGGAACACTGAAGCTTTCTTT.

The rearrangement joins TRBV12-3 or TRBV12-4 to TRBJ1-3, with unresolved D. V dropped 0 bases and J dropped 3 bases, with 3 bases sitting between them. This CDR3 comprises 13 residues. The CDR3 DNA reads TGTGCCAGCAGTTTAGCGGGTGGAAACACCATATATTTT. Translation: CASSLAGGNTIYF.

The chain recombines TRBV24-1 with TRBJ2-5; maybe TRBD1 (7 bases). The CDR3 consists of 15 residues. Trimming stripped 2 bases from V and 1 base from J, with 10 bases between. Looked up from germline, CDR1 is KGHDR and CDR2 is SFDVKD. The chain's CDR3 is CATSDSRDSQETQYF. The DNA of the CDR3 is TGTGCCACCAGTGATTCGCGGGACAGCCAAGAGACCCAGTACTTC.

This chain connects TRBV5-6 to TRBJ2-5, with 9 bases that match TRBD1. Per the germline V gene, CDR1 is SGHDT and CDR2 is YYEEEE. Unmatched junction bases numbered 0, after V lost 3 bases and J lost 3 bases. This CDR3 region has 13 residues. CDR3: CASSWDREETQYF. As DNA, the CDR3 is TGTGCCAGCAGCTGGGACAGGGAAGAGACCCAGTACTTC. Variable domain in full (rest from reference TRBV5-6 and TRBJ2-5): DAGVTQSPTHLIKTRGQQVTLRCSPKSGHDTVSWYQQALGQGPQFIFQYYEEEERQRGNFPDRFSGHQFPNYSSELNVNALLLGDSALYLCASSWDREETQYFGPGTRLLVL.

The V and J genes are TRBV28 and TRBJ2-7, with TRBD1 matching over 7 bases. CDR1 and CDR2 (germline): MDHEN, SYDVKM. The CDR3 totals 13 residues. V was clipped by 11 bases and J by 4 bases; unmatched bases: 11. This CDR3 reads CAHHKGRGYEQYF. In DNA form, the CDR3 reads TGTGCCCACCATAAAGGCAGGGGGTACGAGCAGTACTTC.

The chain recombines TRBV7-9 with TRBJ2-7; D not certain. V gave up 2 bases and J gave up 4 bases, with 15 bases separating them. Germline-derived CDR1 and CDR2 are SEHNR and FQNEAQ (reference sequence). This CDR3 has 15 amino acids. The CDR3 DNA is TGTGCCAGCAGCTTAATCTCGGCACCCGAATACGAGCAGTACTTC. It translates to CASSLISAPEYEQYF.

The chain is built from TRBV9 and TRBJ1-4; TRBD1 aligns across 9 bases. Germline assignment: CDR1 SGDLS and CDR2 YYNGEE. This CDR3 has 18 residues. Losses at the gene ends were 4 bases for V and 4 bases for J; bases not matched to a gene: 14. CDR3 sequence (DNA): TGTGCCAGCAGCCAAACGGGACAGGGAAGGTTCGGTAATGAAAAACTGTTTTTT. Translated, it gives CASSQTGQGRFGNEKLFF.

The rearrangement uses TRBV7-9 and TRBJ2-2; 7 bases fit TRBD1. The CDR3 consists of 15 residues. J lost 11 bases, V lost 5 bases, and 14 bases had no gene match. Germline V lookup: CDR1 SEHNR, CDR2 FQNEAQ (reference sequence). CDR3 sequence reads: CASSPLRDRKQELFF. CDR3 nucleotides: TGTGCCAGCAGCCCACTCCGGGACAGAAAGCAAGAGCTGTTTTTT.

CDR3 residues: CASSFNRGGYTF. The DNA of the CDR3 is TGTGCCAGCAGCTTTAACAGGGGGGGCTACACCTTC. The chain has TRBV7-9 and TRBJ1-2; 8 nucleotides align to TRBD1. The V gene end was trimmed by 3 bases and the J gene end by 8 bases; junction bases not matched to a gene: 2. Germline assignment: CDR1 SEHNR and CDR2 FQNEAQ (reference sequence). The CDR3 is made up of 12 amino acids.

V is TRBV11-2 and J is TRBJ1-3; 11 bases map to TRBD1. The trim removed 5 bases at V and 3 bases at J, leaving 6 bases unmatched. CDR3 length: 16 amino acids. CDR1 SGHAT and CDR2 FQNNGV come from the germline V gene. The CDR3 DNA sequence: TGTGCCAGCAGCCCATTGGACAGGGGGCTTGGAAACACCATATATTTT. It codes for CASSPLDRGLGNTIYF.

The V gene is TRBV24-1, the J gene TRBJ1-2, with D possibly matching TRBD1 (5 bases). Trimming pared 4 bases from V and 3 bases from J, leaving 14 bases between. Germline CDR1 KGHDR, CDR2 SFDVKD. There are 15 residues in the CDR3. The CDR3 sequence is CATSDSGQGYYGYTF. CDR3 DNA sequence: TGTGCCACCAGTGACAGCGGTCAGGGCTACTATGGCTACACCTTC.

The count of this clone is one. V and J are TRBV7-9 and TRBJ2-7, with D unclear. The germline V gene encodes CDR1 SEHNR and CDR2 FQNEAQ (reference sequence). The V end was cut by 5 bases, the J end by 5 bases, with 19 bases between. The CDR3 is 15 residues long. This CDR3 is CASSGPLAPINEQYF. CDR3 DNA: TGTGCCAGCAGCGGTCCCCTCGCCCCTATTAACGAGCAGTACTTC.

The rearrangement joins TRBV15 to TRBJ2-2; D possibly matches TRBD1 or TRBD2 (5 bases each). The CDR3 is made up of 16 amino acids. The germline CDR1 and CDR2 sequences are LNHNV and YYDKDF (reference sequence). The V end was cut by 2 bases, the J end by 1 base, with 11 bases between. CDR3 residues: CATSRRGAMNTGELFF. CDR3 sequence (DNA): TGTGCCACCAGCAGACGAGGGGCGATGAACACCGGGGAGCTGTTTTTT.

The chain is built from TRBV2 and TRBJ1-2; 7 bases agree with TRBD1. The germline CDR1 and CDR2 sequences are SNHLY and FYNNEI. V trimming: 3 bases; J trimming: 4 bases; junction bases outside the gene matches: 20. This CDR3 has 19 amino acids. The CDR3 region is CASSEIKGAIRDRGYGYTF. The DNA for the CDR3 is TGTGCCAGCAGTGAGATCAAGGGGGCTATCAGAGATCGAGGCTATGGCTACACCTTC.

J is TRBJ2-1 and V is TRBV9; 10 bases map to TRBD2. Germline V gives CDR1 SGDLS, CDR2 YYNGEE. V gave up 4 bases and J gave up 7 bases; unmatched junction bases: 5. This CDR3 has 14 residues. The CDR3: CASSSRTSGNEQFF. The CDR3 DNA follows: TGTGCCAGCAGCTCCCGGACTAGCGGAAATGAGCAGTTCTTC. The whole variable domain, filled in from reference TRBV9 and TRBJ2-1, reads DSGVTQTPKHLITATGQRVTLRCSPRSGDLSVYWYQQSLDQGLQFLIQYYNGEERAKGNILERFSAQQFPDLHSELNLSSLELGDSALYFCASSSRTSGNEQFFGPGTRLTVL.

The chain recombines TRBV7-6 with TRBJ1-2; D is ambiguous. The CDR3 totals 15 residues. Trimming pared 2 bases from V and 1 base from J, leaving 11 bases between. Germline loops: CDR1 SGHVS, CDR2 FNYEAQ. The CDR3 DNA follows: TGTGCCAGCAGCTTACTGCCGAATAATAACTATGGCTACACCTTC. Translated: CASSLLPNNNYGYTF.

This rearrangement joins TRBV2 to TRBJ2-7; 9 bases match TRBD1. The CDR3 is 13 amino acids. After removal of 6 bases from V and 2 bases from J, the junction contained 2 bases not matched to a gene. The germline gives CDR1 SNHLY, CDR2 FYNNEI. The CDR3 protein is CASRQGAPYEQYF. The CDR3, as DNA: TGTGCCAGCAGACAGGGGGCGCCCTACGAGCAGTACTTC.

The chain recombines TRBV2 with TRBJ2-5, with 7 bases lining up with TRBD2. The CDR3 contains 15 residues. J lost 2 bases, V lost 7 bases, and 10 bases had no gene match. The germline V gene encodes CDR1 SNHLY and CDR2 FYNNEI. CDR3 loop: CASKSAGVPQETQYF. CDR3 bases: TGTGCCAGCAAATCCGCGGGGGTCCCACAAGAGACCCAGTACTTC.